This T cell receptor beta chain appears in the sequencing data of a study of blood T cells in healthy people across ages. Every sample gave at least 5 micrograms of total RNA when it was extracted. Next came a second PCR, run for about 6 to 11 cycles, which used a sample-barcoded 5' primer along with a J-beta primer mix. Each TCR beta cDNA got a 12-nucleotide random molecular identifier. Via MiXCR, TCRdb re-called the 5' RACE reads, giving one row per CDR3 protein. The sample yields 1.5 million to 2 million distinct CDR3 sequences, approximately 30% seen once. This clonotype was seen more than once but under ten times. The ends lost 6 bases at V and 3 bases at J; junction bases unmatched: 3. The CDR3 runs to 14 residues.

This TCR was recovered from a woman under 40 in good health. The chain joins TRBV12-3 or TRBV12-4 to TRBJ1-5; 9 bases are shared with TRBD1. Sequencing was performed on blood. The CDR3 protein is CASRDRGVNQPQHF. For the CDR3, the DNA is TGTGCCAGCAGGGACAGGGGAGTCAATCAGCCCCAGCATTTT.